This T cell receptor beta chain was recorded in a study of PD-1 blockade in mismatch repair-deficient tumors. Study overall: Patients had 12 mismatch repair-deficient cancer types and were previously treated and progressing. General study findings and limits: Tumor-resident clones, often undetectable pretreatment in blood, expanded then contracted after pembrolizumab.

Only in-frame clones appear in the TCRdb table, and some are missing; sequencing was by immunoSEQ multiplex PCR. The sample yields around 38,000 clones, 79% seen once. Trimming pared 5 bases from V and 2 bases from J, leaving 16 bases between. The CDR3 sequence is 17 residues long. Germline V gene sequence: CDR1 SGHTA, CDR2 FQGNSA. Three pembrolizumab responders had their TCRs sequenced. A remark on this clone: Its antigen remains unknown.

The material was peripheral blood, obtained 4 weeks after starting pembrolizumab. This TCR derives from an adult with mismatch repair-deficient cancer. The chain links TRBV7-2 to TRBJ2-6; D perhaps matches TRBD1 (6 bases). The CDR3 DNA reads as TGTGCCAGCAGCCTTACTACAGGGTTAGCTGGGGCCAACGTCCTGACTTTC. Translating gives CASSLTTGLAGANVLTF.